These T cell receptor beta chains were read from a single sample in a study of CD8 T cells in Susac syndrome. TCRdb re-analysed the immunoSEQ multiplex PCR reads in MiXCR, keeping a single row per CDR3 protein. The sample lists approximately 110,000 distinct CDR3 sequences; 95% to 98% were seen once. The sequencing input was CD4+ T cells from PBMCs. The receptors shown here come from a human donor in good health. CDR3s include the opening cysteine and the closing phenylalanine or tryptophan. D genes are given only for firm matches.

len	v_gene	d_gene	j_gene	CDR3nt	CDR3aa
21	TRBV24-1	-	TRBJ2-2	TGTGCCACCAGTGATTTGAGGGGCCGGCGGGACCGGGACAAAGACACCGGGGAGCTGTTTTTT	CATSDLRGRRDRDKDTGELFF
12	TRBV28	-	TRBJ2-7	TGTGCCAGCAGTCGTCTCTATGGGGAGCAGTACTTC	CASSRLYGEQYF
15	TRBV6-6	TRBD2	TRBJ2-7	TGTGCCAGCCACTTAGCGGGAAGTGGGCGCGACGAGCAGTACTTC	CASHLAGSGRDEQYF
14	TRBV7-2	-	TRBJ2-5	TGTGCCAGCAGCTTTTCAGGGAACCAAGAGACCCAGTACTTC	CASSFSGNQETQYF
15	TRBV20-1	TRBD1	TRBJ1-6	TGCAGTGCTAGAGAGACAGGGGGCTATAATTCACCCCTCCACTTT	CSARETGGYNSPLHF
13	TRBV4-2	-	TRBJ1-2	TGTGCCAGCAGCCAAGAAGAGGGGTATGGCTACACCTTC	CASSQEEGYGYTF
14	TRBV2	-	TRBJ2-7	TGTGCCAGCGGGAGGCAGGGGATTGGCTACGAGCAGTACTTC	CASGRQGIGYEQYF
13	TRBV2	-	TRBJ2-4	TGTGCCAGCAGTGACGCGGGCTCGGACATTCAGTACTTC	CASSDAGSDIQYF
13	TRBV3-1	TRBD2	TRBJ2-7	TGTGCCAGCAGCCAACTAGCGGGGAACGAGCAGTACTTC	CASSQLAGNEQYF
15	TRBV25-1	-	TRBJ1-3	TGTGCCAGCAGTGAGTCAGGGATCTCTGGAAACACCATATATTTT	CASSESGISGNTIYF
14	TRBV24-1	-	TRBJ2-2	TGTGCCACCTCCTCAGAGTCGAACACCGGGGAGCTGTTTTTT	CATSSESNTGELFF
16	TRBV7-3	-	TRBJ2-5	TGTGCCAGCAGCTTAATTCCAGGGGGGGGGCAAGAGACCCAGTACTTC	CASSLIPGGGQETQYF
14	TRBV18	-	TRBJ1-5	TGTGCCAGCTCACTGGACGGTGTAAACCAGCCCCAGCATTTT	CASSLDGVNQPQHF
15	TRBV5-4	TRBD2	TRBJ2-7	TGTGCCAGCAGCCCGACTAGCGGCCTTTCCTACGAGCAGTACTTC	CASSPTSGLSYEQYF
13	TRBV6-5	-	TRBJ2-5	TGTGCCAGCAGATCAGGGGTACGAGAGACCCAGTACTTC	CASRSGVRETQYF
15	TRBV29-1	-	TRBJ1-2	TGCAGCGTTGAATCGGCCAGGGCTCTCGACTATGGCTACACCTTC	CSVESARALDYGYTF
13	TRBV5-1	-	TRBJ1-5	TGCGCCAGCAGCTTGGACCCGACAGGGCCCCAGCATTTT	CASSLDPTGPQHF
17	TRBV5-6	TRBD2	TRBJ2-1	TGTGCCAGCAGCACTCGACTAGCGGGGGGACAATACAATGAGCAGTTCTTC	CASSTRLAGGQYNEQFF
15	TRBV15	-	TRBJ2-2	TGTGCCACCCTCCCTAAGGGGCGGAACACCGGGGAGCTGTTTTTC	CATLPKGRNTGELFF
13	TRBV6-1	-	TRBJ2-7	TGTGCCAGCACTCAGACAGGTGTGGGCGAGCAGTACTTC	CASTQTGVGEQYF
14	TRBV3-1	-	TRBJ1-1	TGTGCCAGCAGCCCTACCGGGATTTACACTGAAGCTTTCTTT	CASSPTGIYTEAFF
17	TRBV15	TRBD1	TRBJ2-7	TGTGCCACCAGCAGAGGGATCGACAGGGGCGCTACCTACGAGCAGTACTTC	CATSRGIDRGATYEQYF
14	TRBV20-1	TRBD2	TRBJ2-7	TGCAGTGCTAGCAAACCGGGAGGCTTCTACGAGCAGTACTTC	CSASKPGGFYEQYF
14	TRBV28	TRBD1	TRBJ2-5	TGTGCCAGCAGCCGTACAGGGGGAATAGAGACCCAGTACTTC	CASSRTGGIETQYF
15	TRBV7-2	-	TRBJ1-2	TGTGCCAGCAGCTTAACGGGGGGGCAGGTGGATGGCTACACCTTC	CASSLTGGQVDGYTF